Listed below are T cell receptor beta chains from one sample, sequenced in a study of control samples from healthy donors and cancer patients. The data were produced by immunoSEQ multiplex PCR, yet TCRdb's version contains in-frame clones alone and is incomplete. The sample records about 94,000 clones, about nine tenths being singletons. Sequenced: blood. The receptors come from a woman under 30 in good health. CDR3s include the opening cysteine and the closing phenylalanine or tryptophan. D genes are given only for firm matches. Clone size appears in some rows only: once, few, many, or a class for an expanded clone.

>TRBV20-1|-|-|TRBJ2-7
TGCAGTGCTAGTGAGGGGGGTAGGTCCTACGAGCAGTACTTC
CSASEGGRSYEQYF
>TRBV11-2|-|once|TRBJ2-3
TGTGCCAGCAGCTTCTCCAGGGAAGATACGCAGTATTTT
CASSFSREDTQYF
>TRBV7-9|-|-|TRBJ1-1
TGTGCCAGCAGCGAAAGGACGGTGAACACTGAAGCTTTCTTT
CASSERTVNTEAFF
>TRBV5-4|-|-|TRBJ1-1
TGTGCCAGCAGCTTGGCCGACAGTACTGAAGCTTTCTTT
CASSLADSTEAFF
>TRBV19|-|-|TRBJ1-6
TGTGCCAGTAGTATCCGCGCGCAAAGCTCCTATAATTCACCCCTCCACTTT
CASSIRAQSSYNSPLHF
>TRBV13|-|-|TRBJ1-2
TGTGCCAGCAGCTTAGTTTCCCGTATAGGTAACTATGGCTACACCTTC
CASSLVSRIGNYGYTF
>TRBV6-6|TRBD1|-|TRBJ1-1
TGTGCCAGCAGTCAAAACGGACAGGGGGATATAGCTTTCTTT
CASSQNGQGDIAFF
>TRBV19|TRBD2|few|TRBJ2-3
TGTGCCAGTAGTACCGGACTAGCGGGGATCGCAGATACGCAGTATTTT
CASSTGLAGIADTQYF
>TRBV6-5|-|-|TRBJ1-5
TGTGCCAGCAGTTACGGGAGGAATCAGCCCCAGCATTTT
CASSYGRNQPQHF
>TRBV7-2|-|-|TRBJ1-2
TGTGCCAGCAAATTCATTCTCCAGGGCGATGGCTACACCTTC
CASKFILQGDGYTF
>TRBV2|-|-|TRBJ1-1
TGTGCCAGCAACGGACACCCCACTGAAGCTTTCTTT
CASNGHPTEAFF
>TRBV9|TRBD1|-|TRBJ1-5
TGTGCCAGCAGCGTAGACCCAGGGGGCCTACAGCCCCAGCATTTT
CASSVDPGGLQPQHF
>TRBV7-2|-|-|TRBJ2-1
TGTGCCAGCAGCTTAGGCTACAATGAGCAGTTCTTC
CASSLGYNEQFF
>TRBV29-1|TRBD2|-|TRBJ2-3
TGCAGCGTTTTAAGGCTAGCGGGCACAGATACGCAGTATTTT
CSVLRLAGTDTQYF
>TRBV12-3/TRBV12-4|-|-|TRBJ1-1
TGTGCCAGCAGTTTGGGCACTGAAGCTTTCTTT
CASSLGTEAFF
>TRBV9|TRBD1|once|TRBJ1-2
TGTGCCAGCAGCCCCGAGTCGGGGACAGGGGACTCTGGCTACACCTTC
CASSPESGTGDSGYTF
>TRBV7-2|-|-|TRBJ2-3
TGTGCCAGCAGCTTGGTGCTAGCAGATACGCAGTATTTT
CASSLVLADTQYF
>TRBV10-3|-|few|TRBJ1-1
TGTGCCATCAGTGAGAGGGGAGAGATCACTGAAGCTTTCTTT
CAISERGEITEAFF
>TRBV5-1|-|-|TRBJ1-1
TGCGCCAGCAGCTTGGGAATCAGGGAGAAAGCTTTCTTT
CASSLGIREKAFF
>TRBV6-5|-|-|TRBJ1-2
TGTGCCAGCTTTGCCGCCGGGACAACTTATGGCTACACCTTC
CASFAAGTTYGYTF
>TRBV2|TRBD2|once|TRBJ2-3
TGTGCCAGCAGCCAGACTAGCGGGGGTTCATATGGGCAGTATTTT
CASSQTSGGSYGQYF
>TRBV27|-|-|TRBJ1-1
TGTGCCAGCGGCTACGGGTTGGGCACTGAAGCTTTCTTT
CASGYGLGTEAFF
>TRBV19|-|-|TRBJ1-1
TGTGCCAGTAGTATAGCACGACATTTGAACACTGAAGCTTTCTTT
CASSIARHLNTEAFF
>TRBV5-1|-|-|TRBJ2-7
TGCGCCAGCAGCTTGGGGTTTGGGGGTGAATCCTACGAGCAGTACTTC
CASSLGFGGESYEQYF
>TRBV5-1|-|-|TRBJ2-5
TGCGCCAGCAGCGCCAGGGGGGCCCAAGAGACCCAGTACTTC
CASSARGAQETQYF
>TRBV5-1|TRBD2|once|TRBJ2-5
TGCGCCAGCAGCTTGGGACTAGCGGGGGGGAAAGAGACCCAGTACTTC
CASSLGLAGGKETQYF
>TRBV6-6|-|-|TRBJ1-2
TGTGCCAGCAGTTTTAAGGGGGATGGCTACACCTTC
CASSFKGDGYTF
>TRBV7-8|-|-|TRBJ1-5
TGTGCCAGCAGCGCCGACGAAAACAATCAGCCCCAGCATTTT
CASSADENNQPQHF
>TRBV27|-|-|TRBJ1-6
TGTGCCAGCAGTCGTCAAGCAGGGGAACCCCTCCACTTT
CASSRQAGEPLHF
>TRBV20-1|TRBD1|-|TRBJ1-3
TGCAGTGCTAGTTTAACAGGGGAGGGAAACACCATATATTTT
CSASLTGEGNTIYF
>TRBV15|-|-|TRBJ1-2
TGTGCCACCAGCAGAGATCGGGGCTACTATGGCTACACCTTC
CATSRDRGYYGYTF